This record covers a single TCR beta chain. The data derive from a study of blood T cell repertoires in COVID-19. Measured with immunoSEQ multiplex PCR; TCRdb has only the in-frame clones, and not every one. The sample includes some 380,000 clones, about 89% seen only once; the top ten take 1.3%. Sequenced sample: PBMCs or T cells enriched from blood (not recorded which). The sequence came from a man younger than 40 who had recovered from COVID-19.

CDR3 in DNA: TGTGCCAGCAGCCCCTCACCTCCGACAGGGGACTATAATTCACCCCTCCACTTT. This encodes CASSPSPPTGDYNSPLHF. The V and J genes are TRBV4-2 and TRBJ1-6, with 8 bases aligning to TRBD1. J lost 3 bases, V lost 4 bases, and 11 bases had no gene match. This CDR3 comprises 18 residues. Germline CDR1 LGHNA, CDR2 YNFKEQ.